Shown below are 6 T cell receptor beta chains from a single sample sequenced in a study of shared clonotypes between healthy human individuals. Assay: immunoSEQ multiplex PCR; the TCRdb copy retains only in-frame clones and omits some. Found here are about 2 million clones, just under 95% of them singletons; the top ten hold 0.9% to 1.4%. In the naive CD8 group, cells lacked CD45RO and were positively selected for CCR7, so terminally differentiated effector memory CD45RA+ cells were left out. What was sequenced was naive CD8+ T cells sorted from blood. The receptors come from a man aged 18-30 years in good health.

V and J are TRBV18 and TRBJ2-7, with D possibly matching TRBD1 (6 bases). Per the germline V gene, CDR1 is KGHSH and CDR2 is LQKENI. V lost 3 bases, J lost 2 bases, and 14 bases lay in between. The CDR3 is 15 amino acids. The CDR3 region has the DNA TGTGCCAGCTCACCCGAGGACAGACCGGCCTACGAGCAGTACTTC. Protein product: CASSPEDRPAYEQYF. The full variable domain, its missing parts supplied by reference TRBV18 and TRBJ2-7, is NAGVMQNPRHLVRRRGQEARLRCSPMKGHSHVYWYRQLPEEGLKFMVYLQKENIIDESGMPKERFSAEFPKEGPSILRIQQVVRGDSAAYFCASSPEDRPAYEQYFGPGTRLTVT.

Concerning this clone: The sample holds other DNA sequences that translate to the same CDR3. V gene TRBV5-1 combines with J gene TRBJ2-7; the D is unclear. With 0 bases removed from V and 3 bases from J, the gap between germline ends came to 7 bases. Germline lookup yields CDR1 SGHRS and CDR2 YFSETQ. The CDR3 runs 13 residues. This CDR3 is CASSLGLFYEQYF. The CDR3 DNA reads TGCGCCAGCAGCTTGGGACTGTTCTACGAGCAGTACTTC.

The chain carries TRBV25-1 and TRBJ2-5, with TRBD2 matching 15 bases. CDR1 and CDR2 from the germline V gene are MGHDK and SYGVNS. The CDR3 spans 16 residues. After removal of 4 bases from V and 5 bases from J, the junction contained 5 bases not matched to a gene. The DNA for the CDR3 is TGTGCCAGCAGTGGGGGACTAGCGGGGGGTTTGGAGACCCAGTACTTC. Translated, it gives CASSGGLAGGLETQYF.

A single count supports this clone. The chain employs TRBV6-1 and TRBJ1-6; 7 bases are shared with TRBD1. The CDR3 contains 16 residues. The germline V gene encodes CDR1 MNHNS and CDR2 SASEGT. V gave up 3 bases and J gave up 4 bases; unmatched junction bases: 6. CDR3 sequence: CASSDKTGRYNSPLHF. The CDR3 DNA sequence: TGTGCCAGCAGTGATAAGACAGGGAGGTATAATTCACCCCTCCACTTT.

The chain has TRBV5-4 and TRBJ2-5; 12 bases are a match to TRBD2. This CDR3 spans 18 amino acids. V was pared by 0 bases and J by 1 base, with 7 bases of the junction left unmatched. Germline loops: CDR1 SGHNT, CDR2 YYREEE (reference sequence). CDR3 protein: CASSLGLAGGPGQETQYF. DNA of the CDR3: TGTGCCAGCAGCTTGGGGCTAGCGGGAGGGCCCGGCCAAGAGACCCAGTACTTC.

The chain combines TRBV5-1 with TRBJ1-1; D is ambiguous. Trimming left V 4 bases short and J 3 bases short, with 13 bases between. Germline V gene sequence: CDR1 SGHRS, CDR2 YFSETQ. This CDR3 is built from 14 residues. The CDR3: CASSPGGDDTEAFF. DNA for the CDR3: TGCGCCAGCAGCCCTGGTGGTGATGACACTGAAGCTTTCTTT.